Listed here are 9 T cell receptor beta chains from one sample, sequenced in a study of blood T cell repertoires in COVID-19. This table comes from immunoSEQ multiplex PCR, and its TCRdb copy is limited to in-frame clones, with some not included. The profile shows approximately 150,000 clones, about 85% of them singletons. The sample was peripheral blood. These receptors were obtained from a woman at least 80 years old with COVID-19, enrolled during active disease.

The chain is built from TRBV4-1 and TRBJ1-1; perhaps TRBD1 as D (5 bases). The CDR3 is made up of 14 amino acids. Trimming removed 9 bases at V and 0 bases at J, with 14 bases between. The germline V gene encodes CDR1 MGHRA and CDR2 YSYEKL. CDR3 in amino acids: CASRIDSLNTEAFF. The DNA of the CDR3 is TGCGCCAGTCGAATCGACAGTTTGAACACTGAAGCTTTCTTT.

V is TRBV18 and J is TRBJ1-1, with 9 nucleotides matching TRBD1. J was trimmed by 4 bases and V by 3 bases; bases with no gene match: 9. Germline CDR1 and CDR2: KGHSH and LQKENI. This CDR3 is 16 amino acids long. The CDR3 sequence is CASSPRGQGSGTEAFF. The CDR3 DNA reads TGTGCCAGCTCACCTAGGGGACAGGGTTCGGGCACTGAAGCTTTCTTT.

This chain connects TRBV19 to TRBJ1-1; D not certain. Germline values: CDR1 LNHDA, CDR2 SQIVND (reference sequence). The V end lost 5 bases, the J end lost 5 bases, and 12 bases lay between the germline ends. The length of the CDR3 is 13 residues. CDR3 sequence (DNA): TGTGCCAGTAGTCGAAACTCGGAGACTGAAGCTTTCTTT. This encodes CASSRNSETEAFF.

The CDR3 loop reads CASSPDRETEAFF. CDR3 nucleotide sequence: TGTGCCAGCTCACCAGACAGGGAAACTGAAGCTTTCTTT. V gene TRBV18 combines with J gene TRBJ1-1, with 7 bases that match TRBD1. This CDR3 comprises 13 residues. The germline V gene encodes CDR1 KGHSH and CDR2 LQKENI. After removal of 2 bases from V and 5 bases from J, the junction contained 2 bases not matched to a gene.

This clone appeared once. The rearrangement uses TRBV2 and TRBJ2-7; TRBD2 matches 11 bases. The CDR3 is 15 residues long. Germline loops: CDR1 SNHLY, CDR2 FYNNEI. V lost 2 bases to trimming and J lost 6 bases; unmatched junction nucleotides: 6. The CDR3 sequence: CASSEMGLAVGEQYF. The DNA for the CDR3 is TGTGCCAGCAGTGAAATGGGACTAGCGGTTGGCGAGCAGTACTTC.

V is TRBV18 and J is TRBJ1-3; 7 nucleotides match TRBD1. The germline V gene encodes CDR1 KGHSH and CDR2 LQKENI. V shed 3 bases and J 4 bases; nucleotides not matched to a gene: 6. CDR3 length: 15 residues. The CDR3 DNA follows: TGTGCCAGCTCACCTTTCAGGGGGGACGGAAACACCATATATTTT. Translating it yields CASSPFRGDGNTIYF.

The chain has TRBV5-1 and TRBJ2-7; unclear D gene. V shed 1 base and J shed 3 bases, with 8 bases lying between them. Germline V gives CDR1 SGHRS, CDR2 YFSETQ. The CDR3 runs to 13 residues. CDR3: CASSLSPFYEQYF. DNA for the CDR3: TGCGCCAGCAGCTTGTCTCCGTTCTACGAGCAGTACTTC.

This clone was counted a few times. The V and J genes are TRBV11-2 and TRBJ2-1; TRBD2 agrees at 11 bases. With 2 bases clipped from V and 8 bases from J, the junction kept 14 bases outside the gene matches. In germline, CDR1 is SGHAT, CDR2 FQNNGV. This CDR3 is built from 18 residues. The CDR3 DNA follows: TGTGCCAGCAGCTTAAGGTTCGACACTAGCGGGAGTACGTATGAGCAGTTCTTC. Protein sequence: CASSLRFDTSGSTYEQFF. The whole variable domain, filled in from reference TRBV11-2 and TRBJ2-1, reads EAGVAQSPRYKIIEKRQSVAFWCNPISGHATLYWYQQILGQGPKLLIQFQNNGVVDDSQLPKDRFSAERLKGVDSTLKIQPAKLEDSAVYLCASSLRFDTSGSTYEQFFGPGTRLTVL.

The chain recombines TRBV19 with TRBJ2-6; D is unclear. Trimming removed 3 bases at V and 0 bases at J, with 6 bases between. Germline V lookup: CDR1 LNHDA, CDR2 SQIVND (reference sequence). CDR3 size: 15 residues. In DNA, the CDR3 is TGTGCCAGTAGTATCTTTGTCTCTGGGGCCAACGTCCTGACTTTC. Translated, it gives CASSIFVSGANVLTF.